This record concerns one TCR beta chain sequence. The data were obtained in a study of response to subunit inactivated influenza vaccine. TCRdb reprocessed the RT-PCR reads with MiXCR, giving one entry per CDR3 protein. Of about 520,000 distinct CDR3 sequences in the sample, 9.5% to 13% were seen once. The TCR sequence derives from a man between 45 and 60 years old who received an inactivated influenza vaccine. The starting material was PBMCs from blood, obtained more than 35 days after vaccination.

CDR3: CSASNPAYEQYF. Written as DNA, the CDR3 is TGCAGTGCTAGTAACCCGGCCTACGAGCAGTACTTC. The V call is TRBV20-1, the J call TRBJ2-7; D is ambiguous. V was clipped by 3 bases and J by 2 bases, with 8 bases between them. The length of the CDR3 is 12 residues. Looked up from germline, CDR1 is DFQATT and CDR2 is SNEGSKA (reference sequence).